Listed here are 30 T cell receptor beta chains from one sample, sequenced in a study of T cell responses to AZD1222 COVID-19 vaccine. Clones were sequenced by immunoSEQ multiplex PCR, and TCRdb holds only the in-frame ones, with some missing. The sample records fewer than 85,000 clones, about nine tenths being singletons. The input for sequencing was peripheral blood, taken 28 days after the second AZD1222 dose. The receptors were gathered from an adult who received the AZD1222 COVID-19 vaccine.

This clone was seen a single time. The chain combines TRBV6-6 with TRBJ2-7; 10 nucleotides line up with TRBD1. The germline V gene has CDR1 MNHNY and CDR2 SVGAGI (reference sequence). The V segment lost 4 bases and the J segment 4 bases; nucleotides outside the gene matches: 7. The CDR3 covers 15 residues. CDR3 residues: CASSSPGQGLYEQYF. The CDR3 coding sequence is TGTGCCAGCAGTTCTCCGGGACAGGGGCTGTACGAGCAGTACTTC.

The chain carries TRBV28 and TRBJ1-2, with a possible D match to TRBD1 (5 bases). Germline CDR1 MDHEN, CDR2 SYDVKM. The CDR3 covers 13 residues. V was clipped by 8 bases and J by 3 bases, with 13 bases between them. The chain's CDR3 is CASLPGWDYGYTF. The CDR3 DNA reads TGTGCCAGCCTCCCAGGGTGGGACTATGGCTACACCTTC.

This chain joins TRBV7-9 and TRBJ2-7; D unclear. Per the germline V gene, CDR1 is SEHNR and CDR2 is FQNEAQ (reference sequence). Trimming left V 1 base short and J 0 bases short, with 10 bases between. This CDR3 is built from 15 residues. This chain's CDR3 is CASSLVGSSSYEQYF. As DNA, the CDR3 is TGTGCCAGCAGCTTAGTTGGCAGTAGCTCCTACGAGCAGTACTTC.

This CDR3 is CASSPSRTGFVTEAFF. The CDR3 bases are TGTGCCAGCTCACCTTCACGGACAGGGTTCGTCACTGAAGCTTTCTTT. The chain joins TRBV18 to TRBJ1-1, with 8 bases aligning to TRBD1. The germline V gene has CDR1 KGHSH and CDR2 LQKENI. Unmatched junction bases numbered 10, after V lost 3 bases and J lost 4 bases. The CDR3 runs to 16 residues.

The chain combines TRBV5-1 with TRBJ1-1; TRBD1 aligns across 10 bases. The length of the CDR3 is 16 residues. The J segment lost 3 bases and the V segment lost 1 base, leaving 6 bases of the junction unmatched. The V gene's germline CDR1 is SGHRS and CDR2 YFSETQ. The CDR3 region has the DNA TGCGCCAGCAGCTTGTACCCGGGGACAGGGGACACTGAAGCTTTCTTT. Its protein product is CASSLYPGTGDTEAFF.

V usage is TRBV9 and J usage is TRBJ1-6; no clear D gene. Germline values: CDR1 SGDLS, CDR2 YYNGEE. With 0 bases removed from V and 9 bases from J, the gap between germline ends came to 7 bases. This CDR3 has 13 residues. CDR3 DNA: TGTGCCAGCAGCGTAGGTCAGGTTTCACCCCTCCACTTT. Its translation: CASSVGQVSPLHF. The variable domain in full, completed from reference TRBV9 and TRBJ1-6, reads DSGVTQTPKHLITATGQRVTLRCSPRSGDLSVYWYQQSLDQGLQFLIQYYNGEERAKGNILERFSAQQFPDLHSELNLSSLELGDSALYFCASSVGQVSPLHFGNGTRLTVT.

The gene calls are TRBV28 and TRBJ1-2, with D tentatively TRBD1 (5 bases). The CDR3 sequence is 15 residues long. The V gene lost 2 bases and the J gene lost 4 bases, with 14 bases spanning the gap. Germline V gene data show CDR1 as MDHEN and CDR2 as SYDVKM. In DNA form, the CDR3 reads TGTGCCAGCAGTTTACTGGAAAGGGGTGGCTATGGCTACACCTTC. This encodes CASSLLERGGYGYTF.

The J gene is TRBJ1-1, the V gene TRBV29-1, with a weak D call TRBD1 (5 bases). Germline-derived CDR1 and CDR2 are SQVTM and ANQGSEA. Trimming removed 7 bases at V and 4 bases at J, with 13 bases between. The CDR3 covers 12 residues. The CDR3 spells CSAQGVGTEAFF. CDR3 bases: TGCAGCGCCCAAGGGGTGGGCACTGAAGCTTTCTTT.

The chain couples TRBV11-1 to TRBJ2-6; 7 bases agree with TRBD1. This CDR3 region has 15 residues. The ends lost 5 bases at V and 3 bases at J; junction bases unmatched: 4. Germline CDR1 SGHAT, CDR2 FQDESV (reference sequence). CDR3 sequence: CASSPDRVGANVLTF. The CDR3, as DNA: TGTGCCAGCAGCCCAGACAGGGTTGGGGCCAACGTCCTGACTTTC.

The rearrangement joins TRBV28 to TRBJ2-7; tentatively, D is TRBD2 (5 bases). Germline V gene data show CDR1 as MDHEN and CDR2 as SYDVKM. The CDR3 spans 15 residues. V was pared by 5 bases and J by 3 bases, with 17 bases between. This CDR3 reads CASSALGEGNYEQYF. CDR3 sequence (DNA): TGTGCCAGCAGTGCCCTTGGCGAGGGTAACTACGAGCAGTACTTC. Drawing the rest from reference TRBV28 and TRBJ2-7, the complete variable domain is DVKVTQSSRYLVKRTGEKVFLECVQDMDHENMFWYRQDPGLGLRLIYFSYDVKMKEKGDIPEGYSVSREKKERFSLILESASTNQTSMYLCASSALGEGNYEQYFGPGTRLTVT.

The V gene is TRBV13, the J gene TRBJ2-5, with 14 nucleotides matching TRBD2. V was pared by 5 bases and J by 3 bases, with 2 bases of the junction left unmatched. CDR1 and CDR2 (germline): PRHDT, FYEKMQ (reference sequence). The CDR3 spans 15 residues. This CDR3 reads CASSVTSGGEETQYF. As DNA, the CDR3 is TGTGCCAGCAGCGTGACTAGCGGGGGGGAAGAGACCCAGTACTTC.

This chain joins TRBV11-1 and TRBJ2-7; 9 bases line up with TRBD1. This CDR3 has 14 residues. Losses at the gene ends were 5 bases for V and 5 bases for J; bases not matched to a gene: 7. The germline V gene has CDR1 SGHAT and CDR2 FQDESV (reference sequence). The CDR3 reads CASSPRDRDHEQYF. The CDR3 bases are TGTGCCAGCAGCCCCCGGGACAGGGACCACGAGCAGTACTTC. The whole variable domain, filled in from reference TRBV11-1 and TRBJ2-7, reads EAEVAQSPRYKITEKSQAVAFWCDPISGHATLYWYRQILGQGPELLVQFQDESVVDDSQLPKDRFSAERLKGVDSTLKIQPAELGDSAMYLCASSPRDRDHEQYFGPGTRLTVT.

The gene calls are TRBV7-2 and TRBJ2-1; 8 bases are a match to TRBD1. Germline V gene data show CDR1 as SGHTA and CDR2 as FQGNSA. Unmatched junction bases numbered 13, after V lost 0 bases and J lost 9 bases. CDR3 size: 17 residues. For the CDR3, the DNA is TGTGCCAGCAGCTTAGCGGCAGGGGGCACGGGTGTTGGTGAGCAGTTCTTC. Protein: CASSLAAGGTGVGEQFF.

This clone showed up just a few times. The chain employs TRBV15 and TRBJ1-2, with D unresolved. The CDR3 runs to 16 residues. Per germline, CDR1 LNHNV and CDR2 YYDKDF (reference sequence). V lost 1 base and J 2 bases, leaving 14 bases between the germline ends. Here the CDR3 reads CATSRVFQRSNYGYTF. CDR3 DNA: TGTGCCACCAGCAGAGTTTTTCAAAGATCGAACTATGGCTACACCTTC.

The chain carries TRBV7-9 and TRBJ2-2; possibly TRBD1 for D (5 bases). Germline lookup yields CDR1 SEHNR and CDR2 FQNEAQ (reference sequence). This CDR3 contains 13 residues. Trimming stripped 8 bases from V and 4 bases from J, with 11 bases between. CDR3 sequence: CASPWGLTGELFF. The CDR3 DNA reads as TGTGCCAGCCCTTGGGGCCTCACCGGGGAGCTGTTTTTT.

The genes are TRBV30 and TRBJ1-2; 8 positions match TRBD1. The germline V gene encodes CDR1 GTSNPN and CDR2 SVGIG (reference sequence). V lost 2 bases, J lost 12 bases, and 5 bases stayed unmatched. The CDR3 has 11 amino acids. CDR3 nucleotide sequence: TGTGCCTGGAGTCAGGGGGCGCAGGACACCTTC. This codes for CAWSQGAQDTF. The entire variable domain, with the rest obtained from reference TRBV30 and TRBJ1-2, is as follows: SQTIHQWPATLVQPVGSPLSLECTVEGTSNPNLYWYRQAAGRGLQLLFYSVGIGQISSEVPQNLSASRPQDRQFILSSKKLLLSDSGFYLCAWSQGAQDTFGSGTRLTVV.

The chain has TRBV7-9 and TRBJ1-2; D gene uncertain. Trimming stripped 5 bases from V and 3 bases from J, with 10 bases between. Germline V lookup: CDR1 SEHNR, CDR2 FQNEAQ (reference sequence). The CDR3 totals 13 residues. The DNA of the CDR3 is TGTGCCAGCAGCCCGGAAAGGGACTATGGCTACACCTTC. It translates to CASSPERDYGYTF. Together with reference TRBV7-9 and TRBJ1-2, the CDR3 gives the full variable domain: DTGVSQNPRHKITKRGQNVTFRCDPISEHNRLYWYRQTLGQGPEFLTYFQNEAQLEKSRLLSDRFSAERPKGSFSTLEIQRTEQGDSAMYLCASSPERDYGYTFGSGTRLTVV.

CDR3 DNA: TGTGCCTGGAGTCCCGGGACAGTCTATTATAGCAATCAGCCCCAGCATTTT. Protein sequence: CAWSPGTVYYSNQPQHF. The chain has TRBV30 and TRBJ1-5, with 7 bases aligning to TRBD1. The CDR3 spans 17 residues. The J segment lost 0 bases and the V segment lost 2 bases, leaving 10 bases of the junction unmatched. Germline V gene data show CDR1 as GTSNPN and CDR2 as SVGIG (reference sequence).

The gene calls are TRBV5-5 and TRBJ1-1; D unresolved. Looked up from germline, CDR1 is SGHKS and CDR2 is YYEKEE (reference sequence). The CDR3 totals 15 residues. Trimming took off 6 bases at V and 4 bases at J, with 19 bases between the two ends. The CDR3 DNA follows: TGTGCCAGCACCATCCCCCCCAGTATATCCACTGAAGCTTTCTTT. Its translation is CASTIPPSISTEAFF.

This clone has only one observation. The chain links TRBV15 to TRBJ1-1, with D possibly TRBD1 on 6 matching bases. Per the germline V gene, CDR1 is LNHNV and CDR2 is YYDKDF (reference sequence). The V end was cut by 0 bases, the J end by 4 bases, with 12 bases between. The CDR3 is 15 amino acids. CDR3 DNA sequence: TGTGCCACCAGCAGAGACAGGGGCGGGGGCACTGAAGCTTTCTTT. Translating gives CATSRDRGGGTEAFF.

V and J are TRBV18 and TRBJ1-1, with a weak D call TRBD1 (5 bases). V was clipped by 2 bases and J by 4 bases, with 14 bases between them. This CDR3 is built from 15 residues. CDR1 is KGHSH, CDR2 LQKENI, per germline. As DNA, the CDR3 is TGTGCCAGCTCACCATACCCGGGCAGGGTCACTGAAGCTTTCTTT. It is translated as CASSPYPGRVTEAFF.

The chain recombines TRBV7-6 with TRBJ1-6; D call uncertain. The CDR3 runs to 19 residues. Trimming removed 1 base from V and 3 bases from J, with 19 bases in between. From germline, CDR1 is SGHVS and CDR2 FNYEAQ. CDR3: CASSLVRAGRRDYNSPLHF. CDR3 DNA sequence: TGTGCCAGCAGCTTAGTTCGGGCCGGCCGGAGGGACTATAATTCACCCCTCCACTTT.

V gene TRBV7-2 combines with J gene TRBJ2-3; D perhaps matches TRBD2 (6 bases). V shed 5 bases and J shed 5 bases, with 14 bases lying between them. Germline values: CDR1 SGHTA, CDR2 FQGNSA. CDR3 length: 14 amino acids. DNA for the CDR3: TGTGCCAGCAGCCTTGGGACTGCGAGAGATACGCAGTATTTT. Amino acid sequence: CASSLGTARDTQYF.

This rearrangement joins TRBV5-1 to TRBJ2-1; the D gene is possibly TRBD1 (5 bases). Germline CDR1 SGHRS, CDR2 YFSETQ. Trimming shortened V by 3 bases and J by 9 bases, and 13 bases separated the two germline ends. The CDR3 contains 13 residues. CDR3 protein: CASSYQGKGEQFF. As DNA, the CDR3 is TGCGCCAGCAGCTACCAGGGTAAGGGTGAGCAGTTCTTC.

Turning to this clone: At one of its ends the junction is not consistent with the germline gene, which may arise from a read error. The DNA of the CDR3 is TGTGCTAGCAGCTTATCGGGAAACGGAAACACCATATATTTT. This sequence encodes CASSLSGNGNTIYF. The chain links TRBV7-7 to TRBJ1-3; D unresolved. Germline V gives CDR1 SSHAT, CDR2 FNYEAQ (reference sequence). The CDR3 consists of 14 residues.

The genes are TRBV28 and TRBJ1-3; D gene uncertain. The length of the CDR3 is 16 residues. Germline CDR1 and CDR2: MDHEN and SYDVKM. V was pared by 4 bases and J by 0 bases, with 13 bases between. The CDR3 nucleotides read TGTGCCAGCAGTTGGATCCTTACTAGCTCTGGAAACACCATATATTTT. It specifies CASSWILTSSGNTIYF.

The V and J genes are TRBV11-1 and TRBJ2-1; D may correspond to TRBD1 or TRBD2 (6 bases each). The germline V gene encodes CDR1 SGHAT and CDR2 FQDESV (reference sequence). This CDR3 contains 14 residues. V was trimmed by 6 bases and J by 7 bases, leaving 16 bases between them. Here the CDR3 reads CASRDYREENEQFF. CDR3 nucleotides: TGTGCCAGCAGGGACTACAGGGAAGAAAATGAGCAGTTCTTC.

This clone was seen only once. The rearrangement joins TRBV9 to TRBJ2-3, with D maybe TRBD2 (7 bases). The CDR3 covers 15 residues. Trimming shortened V by 0 bases and J by 4 bases, and 12 bases separated the two germline ends. The germline CDR1 and CDR2 sequences are SGDLS and YYNGEE. CDR3 DNA: TGTGCCAGCAGCGTAGACGGGGGGCACCCAGATACGCAGTATTTT. Its translation: CASSVDGGHPDTQYF.

This clone came up once. The chain employs TRBV18 and TRBJ1-2; D is ambiguous. Looked up from germline, CDR1 is KGHSH and CDR2 is LQKENI. The CDR3 length is 13 residues. V lost 3 bases, J lost 8 bases, and 13 bases lay in between. The CDR3 here is CASSPLEDRGYTF. As DNA, the CDR3 is TGTGCCAGCTCACCGCTGGAGGATCGGGGCTACACCTTC.

CDR3 loop: CASSIPGQGAEGYTF. CDR3 coding DNA: TGTGCCAGCAGTATCCCGGGACAGGGGGCAGAGGGCTACACCTTC. The chain combines TRBV6-5 with TRBJ1-2; TRBD1 matches 12 bases. CDR3 length equals 15 residues. Trimming removed 5 bases from V and 8 bases from J; junction bases left unmatched: 9. Germline V gives CDR1 MNHEY, CDR2 SVGAGI.